This T cell receptor (beta chain) was recorded in a study of T-cell reconstitution after alpha-beta-depleted transplantation in children. Whole-study results and caveats: After transplant, at about two months, alpha-beta T cells were reportedly derived from several hundred expanded graft clones.

The germline CDR1 and CDR2 sequences are MNHEY and SVGEGT. Trimming took 4 bases from V and 4 from J; bases not matched to a gene: 2. This CDR3 is built from 13 residues. TCRbeta library preparation incorporated unique molecular identifiers. Each CDR3 protein is one row after TCRdb ran MiXCR on the PCR reads. The sample has hundreds of thousands of distinct CDR3 sequences; about 17% are singletons. This clonotype was seen a few times. Its target is unknown. The chain uses TRBV6-2 or TRBV6-3 and TRBJ1-1; 8 nucleotides line up with TRBD1. The source was PBMCs, mostly from graft donor cells, collected 360 days after TCRalphabeta/CD19-depleted stem cell transplant. This receptor was obtained from a male patient between 2 and 15 years old who had a stem cell transplant for acute lymphoblastic leukemia, so the T cells may come from the graft donor. The CDR3 coding sequence is TGTGCCAGCAGTTCAGGGGGCTTCACTGAAGCTTTCTTT. Amino acids: CASSSGGFTEAFF.